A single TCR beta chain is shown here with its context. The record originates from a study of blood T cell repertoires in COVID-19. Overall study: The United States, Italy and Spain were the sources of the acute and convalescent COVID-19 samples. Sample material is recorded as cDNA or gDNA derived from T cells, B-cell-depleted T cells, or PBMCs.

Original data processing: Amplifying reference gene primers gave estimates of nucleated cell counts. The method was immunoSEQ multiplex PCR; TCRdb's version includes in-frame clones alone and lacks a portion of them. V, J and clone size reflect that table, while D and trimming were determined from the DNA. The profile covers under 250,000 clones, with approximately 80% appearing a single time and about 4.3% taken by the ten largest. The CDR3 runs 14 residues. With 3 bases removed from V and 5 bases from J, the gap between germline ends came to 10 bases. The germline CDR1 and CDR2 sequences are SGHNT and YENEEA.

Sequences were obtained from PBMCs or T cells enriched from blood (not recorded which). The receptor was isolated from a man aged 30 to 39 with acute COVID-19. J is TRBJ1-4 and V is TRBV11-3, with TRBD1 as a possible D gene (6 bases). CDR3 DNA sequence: TGTGCCAGCAGCTTTAGGGGGATAAATGAAAAACTGTTTTTT. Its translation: CASSFRGINEKLFF.